The 17 T cell receptor beta chains below come from one sample, sequenced in a study of OX40 agonist ivuxolimab in advanced cancers. The method was immunoSEQ multiplex PCR; TCRdb's version includes in-frame clones alone and lacks a portion of them. The sample carries about 45,000 clones, about four fifths recorded once. The sample here was CD4+ or CD8+ T cells sorted from blood, taken in a trial of the OX40 agonist ivuxolimab. These receptors all come from an adult with an advanced solid tumor such as melanoma, head and neck, liver or kidney cancer.

The rearrangement links TRBV29-1 to TRBJ2-2; maybe TRBD1 (5 bases). Trimming pared 2 bases from V and 6 bases from J, leaving 10 bases between. The CDR3 runs to 13 residues. Germline loops: CDR1 SQVTM, CDR2 ANQGSEA. The CDR3 loop is CSVERQRAGELFF. Written as DNA, the CDR3 is TGCAGCGTTGAAAGACAGCGTGCCGGGGAGCTGTTTTTT.

The CDR3 loop reads CASSLGLEQYF. The CDR3 DNA follows: TGTGCCAGCAGCTTAGGTCTCGAGCAGTACTTC. The chain combines TRBV7-8 with TRBJ2-7; no clear D. This CDR3 spans 11 amino acids. V dropped 1 base and J dropped 6 bases, with 4 bases sitting between them. The V gene's germline CDR1 is SGHVS and CDR2 FQNEAQ.

This sequence joins TRBV2 and TRBJ2-1; the D gene is possibly TRBD2 (6 bases). Looked up from germline, CDR1 is SNHLY and CDR2 is FYNNEI. Trimming pared 7 bases from V and 8 bases from J, leaving 27 bases between. The CDR3 sequence is 17 residues long. The DNA of the CDR3 is TGTGCCAGCACCGGATCTTTAGTGGGAGGAGATACGGATGAGCAGTTCTTC. Residues: CASTGSLVGGDTDEQFF.

The chain is built from TRBV4-1 and TRBJ2-7, with TRBD2 matching over 10 bases. V trimming: 0 bases; J trimming: 0 bases; junction bases outside the gene matches: 8. Germline V gene sequence: CDR1 MGHRA, CDR2 YSYEKL. The CDR3 consists of 18 residues. CDR3 sequence (DNA): TGCGCCAGCAGCCAAGAAACCCCCCTAGCGGGGGACTCCTACGAGCAGTACTTC. Translated, it gives CASSQETPLAGDSYEQYF.

This rearrangement joins TRBV7-9 to TRBJ1-1; no definite D call. CDR3 size: 14 residues. The V and J ends lost 2 bases and 4 bases respectively, with 11 bases between them. CDR1 and CDR2 from the germline V gene are SEHNR and FQNEAQ (reference sequence). This chain's CDR3 is CASSLRGSLTEAFF. CDR3 sequence (DNA): TGTGCCAGCAGCTTACGGGGATCGCTCACTGAAGCTTTCTTT.

The V gene is TRBV7-9, the J gene TRBJ2-7, with TRBD2 identical over 14 bases. J gave up 7 bases and V 8 bases, and 4 bases lay outside the gene matches. Looked up from germline, CDR1 is SEHNR and CDR2 is FQNEAQ (reference sequence). The CDR3 is 13 residues long. The DNA for the CDR3 is TGTGCCAGCTCGGGACTAGCGGGAGATGAGCAGTACTTC. Protein product: CASSGLAGDEQYF.

The chain combines TRBV2 with TRBJ2-3; 10 nucleotides match TRBD1. V lost 6 bases, J lost 1 base, and 4 bases stayed unmatched. This CDR3 is 15 amino acids long. Germline CDR1 SNHLY, CDR2 FYNNEI. CDR3 in DNA: TGTGCCAGCAGGGATGGACAGGGGGGCACAGATACGCAGTATTTT. Its translation: CASRDGQGGTDTQYF. Full variable domain (remainder filled in from reference TRBV2 and TRBJ2-3): EPEVTQTPSHQVTQMGQEVILRCVPISNHLYFYWYRQILGQKVEFLVSFYNNEISEKSEIFDDQFSVERPDGSNFTLKIRSTKLEDSAMYFCASRDGQGGTDTQYFGPGTRLTVL.

V and J are TRBV28 and TRBJ1-4; maybe TRBD1 (6 bases). V lost 5 bases and J 6 bases, leaving 13 bases between the germline ends. The CDR3 extends over 14 amino acids. Germline-derived CDR1 and CDR2 are MDHEN and SYDVKM. Written as DNA, the CDR3 is TGTGCCAGCAGTCCTCGGGGGCGCGATGAAAAACTGTTTTTT. As protein: CASSPRGRDEKLFF.

For this clone: A much bigger clone sits one base away, suggesting this may be a read error. Other DNA sequences from this sample encode an identical CDR3 as well. The genes are TRBV6-1 and TRBJ2-7, with D tentatively TRBD1 (7 bases). With 1 base removed from V and 1 base from J, the gap between germline ends came to 11 bases. The V gene's germline CDR1 is MNHNS and CDR2 SASEGT. The CDR3 sequence is 15 residues long. DNA of the CDR3: TGTGCCAGCAGTGAAGGGAGGGGGCCTTCCTACGAGCAGTACTTC. This encodes CASSEGRGPSYEQYF.

This clone has only a few counts. The J gene is TRBJ2-3, the V gene TRBV21-1; the table calls TRBD1, which could not be checked here. TRBV21-1 represents a pseudogene. The CDR3 covers 15 residues. In DNA, the CDR3 is TGTGCCAGCAGCCCCAGGGTCCCAACCACAGATACGCAGTATTTT. Protein sequence: CASSPRVPTTDTQYF.

The chain carries TRBV28 and TRBJ2-7; TRBD1 matches 10 bases. CDR1 and CDR2 from the germline V gene are MDHEN and SYDVKM. The CDR3 loop spans 14 amino acids. The V gene end was trimmed by 3 bases and the J gene end by 2 bases; junction bases not matched to a gene: 1. Written as DNA, the CDR3 is TGTGCCAGCAGTTTCGGGACAGGGGCCTACGAGCAGTACTTC. It yields the protein CASSFGTGAYEQYF.

The V call is TRBV13, the J call TRBJ2-3; D gene unclear. Trimming cost V 2 bases and J 0 bases, with 6 bases left between them. The CDR3 loop spans 14 amino acids. CDR1 PRHDT and CDR2 FYEKMQ come from the germline V gene (reference sequence). In DNA form, the CDR3 reads TGTGCCAGCAGCTTACGTCCTAGCACAGATACGCAGTATTTT. Its protein product is CASSLRPSTDTQYF.

J is TRBJ2-7 and V is TRBV28; TRBD1 or TRBD2 may be the D gene (6 bases each). CDR1 is MDHEN, CDR2 SYDVKM, per germline. The CDR3 sequence is 17 residues long. With 5 bases removed from V and 2 bases from J, the gap between germline ends came to 22 bases. In DNA, the CDR3 is TGTGCCAGCAGTGGCCTCGGGGGCAGGGGCCATACCTACGAGCAGTACTTC. Its translation is CASSGLGGRGHTYEQYF.

The rearrangement joins TRBV7-6 to TRBJ1-1; tentatively, D is TRBD1 (6 bases). The germline CDR1 and CDR2 sequences are SGHVS and FNYEAQ. This CDR3 comprises 15 residues. The V end lost 2 bases, the J end lost 3 bases, and 13 bases lay between the germline ends. This CDR3 reads CASSLITGKDTEAFF. CDR3 sequence (DNA): TGTGCCAGCAGCTTAATTACAGGGAAGGACACTGAAGCTTTCTTT.

This chain links TRBV6-6 with TRBJ2-1; D not resolved. The V end lost 0 bases, the J end lost 8 bases, and 11 bases lay between the germline ends. This CDR3 region has 14 residues. CDR1 and CDR2 from the germline V gene are MNHNY and SVGAGI (reference sequence). The CDR3 DNA reads TGTGCCAGCAGTTACTCTAAAGGCCTGGATGAGCAGTTCTTC. Its protein product is CASSYSKGLDEQFF.

The rearrangement links TRBV7-9 to TRBJ2-4; D is perhaps TRBD2 (5 bases). With 3 bases removed from V and 0 bases from J, the gap between germline ends came to 9 bases. CDR1 SEHNR and CDR2 FQNEAQ come from the germline V gene (reference sequence). The CDR3 runs to 15 residues. CDR3 sequence: CASSFSGLAKNIQYF. In nucleotides, the CDR3 is TGTGCCAGCAGCTTCAGCGGACTAGCCAAAAACATTCAGTACTTC.

The chain joins TRBV11-3 to TRBJ1-2, with 7 bases fitting TRBD1. Per the germline V gene, CDR1 is SGHNT and CDR2 is YENEEA. With 4 bases clipped from V and 5 bases from J, the junction kept 7 bases outside the gene matches. The length of the CDR3 is 14 residues. This chain's CDR3 is CASSSRGTAYGYTF. DNA of the CDR3: TGTGCCAGCAGCTCCAGAGGGACAGCGTATGGCTACACCTTC.